The 23 T cell receptor beta chains below were found in one sample sequenced in a study of blood T cell repertoires in COVID-19. Sequencing used immunoSEQ multiplex PCR; TCRdb keeps in-frame clones, though not all of them. The sample yields 200,000 to 250,000 clones, 70% to 90% seen once. Specimen: PBMCs or T cells enriched from blood (not recorded which). The receptors stem from a man aged 25 to 40 with acute COVID-19.

The chain has TRBV5-6 and TRBJ2-7, with a possible D match to TRBD1 (6 bases). In germline, CDR1 is SGHDT, CDR2 YYEEEE. The CDR3 sequence is 14 residues long. V gave up 0 bases and J gave up 4 bases, with 11 bases separating them. In DNA form, the CDR3 reads TGTGCCAGCAGCTTGGACAGGGCAATATACGAGCAGTACTTC. It codes for CASSLDRAIYEQYF.

The chain links TRBV2 to TRBJ2-7, with D perhaps TRBD2 (5 bases). CDR1 is SNHLY and CDR2 is FYNNEI in the germline V gene. CDR3 length equals 14 residues. V lost 10 bases and J lost 1, with 17 bases in between. DNA for the CDR3: TGTGCCACCCGAGGGAGCACAACATCCTACGAGCAGTACTTC. This gives the protein CATRGSTTSYEQYF.

This clone was detected a few times. The J gene is TRBJ2-3, the V gene TRBV5-1; 8 bases match TRBD1. This CDR3 has 15 residues. J was trimmed by 4 bases and V by 3 bases; bases with no gene match: 7. Germline-derived CDR1 and CDR2 are SGHRS and YFSETQ. The CDR3 DNA sequence: TGCGCCAGCAGCTCCGGACAGGGAATAGCAGATACGCAGTATTTT. It encodes CASSSGQGIADTQYF.

This chain uses TRBV5-4 with TRBJ2-7, with no clear D. Trimming stripped 0 bases from V and 2 bases from J, with 6 bases between. The CDR3 is 13 residues long. Germline V lookup: CDR1 SGHNT, CDR2 YYREEE (reference sequence). The CDR3: CASSLDTPYEQYF. DNA of the CDR3: TGTGCCAGCAGCTTGGACACCCCCTACGAGCAGTACTTC.

This clone was counted a few times. The genes are TRBV10-3 and TRBJ1-2; TRBD1 aligns across 9 bases. CDR1 is ENHRY and CDR2 is SYGVKD in the germline V gene. The J segment lost 5 bases and the V segment lost 10 bases, leaving 2 bases of the junction unmatched. The CDR3 has 11 residues. CDR3 in DNA: TGTGCCACGACAGGGGGATATGGCTACACCTTC. It is translated as CATTGGYGYTF.

The chain couples TRBV30 to TRBJ1-5, with D unclear. Between the trimmed V and J ends, which lost 4 bases and 5 bases, there was a span of 18 bases. The CDR3 has 15 residues. The germline CDR1 and CDR2 sequences are GTSNPN and SVGIG (reference sequence). The CDR3 sequence is CAWTPRGSGHQPQHF. DNA for the CDR3: TGTGCCTGGACCCCGAGAGGGTCCGGGCATCAGCCCCAGCATTTT.

The chain is built from TRBV12-3 or TRBV12-4 and TRBJ1-2; D is uncertain. V lost 4 bases and J 8 bases, leaving 11 bases between the germline ends. The CDR3 spans 12 residues. The CDR3 here is CASSSGTVGYTF. The CDR3 DNA follows: TGTGCCAGCAGTTCCGGTACAGTCGGCTACACCTTC.

V and J are TRBV29-1 and TRBJ1-1, with a possible D match to TRBD1 (6 bases). Looked up from germline, CDR1 is SQVTM and CDR2 is ANQGSEA. With 2 bases removed from V and 0 bases from J, the gap between germline ends came to 7 bases. The CDR3 sequence is 13 residues long. CDR3 sequence: CSVEQGMNTEAFF. The CDR3 bases are TGCAGCGTTGAACAGGGGATGAACACTGAAGCTTTCTTT.

This chain joins TRBV3-1 (or the pseudogene TRBV3-2) and TRBJ1-6; tentatively, D is TRBD1 (5 bases). V lost 2 bases and J 9 bases, leaving 11 bases between the germline ends. The CDR3 is 14 residues long. Germline loops: CDR1 LGHDT, CDR2 YNNKEL (reference sequence). CDR3: CASSQWGDGSPLHF. The CDR3 bases are TGTGCCAGCAGCCAATGGGGGGACGGTTCACCCCTCCACTTT.

V usage is TRBV12-5 and J usage is TRBJ1-2; tentatively, D is TRBD1 (5 bases). Germline values: CDR1 LGHNT, CDR2 FRNRAP. The CDR3 runs to 16 residues. Trimming cost V 5 bases and J 3 bases, with 19 bases left between them. CDR3 region: CASGPDSGKGHYGYTF. DNA for the CDR3: TGTGCTAGTGGTCCTGACAGCGGGAAGGGCCACTATGGCTACACCTTC.

The chain recombines TRBV6-5 with TRBJ2-2; 9 nucleotides match TRBD1. The germline V gene encodes CDR1 MNHEY and CDR2 SVGAGI. CDR3 length: 13 residues. V lost 7 bases and J lost 5; bases outside the gene matches: 2. CDR3 sequence reads: CASTGTGTGELFF. CDR3 nucleotide sequence: TGTGCCAGCACCGGGACAGGGACCGGGGAGCTGTTTTTT.

The chain has TRBV9 and TRBJ1-2; 8 bases align to TRBD1. The length of the CDR3 is 15 residues. In germline, CDR1 is SGDLS, CDR2 YYNGEE. V lost 3 bases to trimming and J lost 8 bases; unmatched junction nucleotides: 12. The CDR3 sequence: CASSANPQGAGGYTF. CDR3 DNA: TGTGCCAGCAGCGCTAACCCGCAGGGGGCCGGCGGCTACACCTTC.

This clone showed up just a few times. The rearrangement links TRBV5-1 to TRBJ2-2; the match to TRBD2 covers 13 bases. The CDR3 spans 20 residues. Germline CDR1 reads SGHRS; CDR2 reads YFSETQ. V gave up 4 bases and J gave up 0 bases; unmatched junction bases: 12. The CDR3 DNA sequence: TGCGCCAGCAGCCCTTTCCAGACTAGCGGGGGGACAGCGAACACCGGGGAGCTGTTTTTT. It yields the protein CASSPFQTSGGTANTGELFF.

The chain joins TRBV6-5 to TRBJ2-3; D remains unclear. The V end was cut by 8 bases, the J end by 4 bases, with 10 bases between. The CDR3 is 12 residues long. Germline CDR1 reads MNHEY; CDR2 reads SVGAGI. The CDR3 DNA follows: TGTGCCAGCTGCTGCCAGGCAGATACGCAGTATTTT. The encoded protein is CASCCQADTQYF.

J is TRBJ2-3 and V is TRBV19; D is unresolved. CDR3 length equals 14 residues. Germline CDR1 LNHDA, CDR2 SQIVND (reference sequence). V was pared by 10 bases and J by 1 base, with 15 bases between. Here the CDR3 DNA reads TGTGCCACCAGAAAGGTAGGAGGCACAGATACGCAGTATTTT. It translates to CATRKVGGTDTQYF.

V and J are TRBV5-1 and TRBJ1-1; TRBD1 matches 9 bases. Looked up from germline, CDR1 is SGHRS and CDR2 is YFSETQ. The CDR3 sequence is 13 residues long. The J segment lost 7 bases and the V segment lost 0 bases, leaving 1 base of the junction unmatched. In DNA, the CDR3 is TGCGCCAGCAGCTTGGGACAGGGGGGTGAAGCTTTCTTT. This sequence encodes CASSLGQGGEAFF.

V is TRBV5-5 and J is TRBJ2-5; TRBD2 aligns across 7 bases. Germline-derived CDR1 and CDR2 are SGHKS and YYEKEE (reference sequence). This CDR3 contains 14 residues. The V segment lost 4 bases and the J segment 4 bases; nucleotides outside the gene matches: 7. This CDR3 is CASSPRGETETQYF. DNA for the CDR3: TGTGCCAGCAGCCCCCGGGGGGAAACAGAGACCCAGTACTTC.

The chain is built from TRBV10-2 and TRBJ2-5, with 9 bases that match TRBD2. V trimming: 6 bases; J trimming: 7 bases; junction bases outside the gene matches: 9. CDR1 is WSHSY and CDR2 is SAAADI in the germline V gene. This CDR3 has 14 amino acids. CDR3 loop: CASRTQRGAATQYF. Written as DNA, the CDR3 is TGCGCCAGCAGGACCCAGCGGGGGGCGGCGACCCAGTACTTC.

The chain couples TRBV6-5 to TRBJ1-2, with 12 positions matching TRBD1. Per the germline V gene, CDR1 is MNHEY and CDR2 is SVGAGI. The trim removed 4 bases at V and 4 bases at J, leaving 4 bases unmatched. The CDR3 has 15 amino acids. In nucleotides, the CDR3 is TGTGCCAGCAGTTCAGGGACAGGGGGCGGCTATGGCTACACCTTC. Its translation: CASSSGTGGGYGYTF.

The chain uses TRBV12-3 or TRBV12-4 and TRBJ2-1; 7 bases map to TRBD1. This CDR3 is 13 amino acids long. J gave up 8 bases and V 3 bases, and 4 bases lay outside the gene matches. Written as DNA, the CDR3 is TGTGCCAGCAGTTTCGACAGGGCCTATGAGCAGTTCTTC. Translation: CASSFDRAYEQFF.

The chain employs TRBV5-1 and TRBJ1-1, with 9 bases matching TRBD1. Germline values: CDR1 SGHRS, CDR2 YFSETQ. The V and J ends lost 1 base and 7 bases, in that order; junction bases with no gene match: 8. CDR3 length: 15 residues. The CDR3 DNA reads TGCGCCAGCAGCTTGAGTTCGGGACAGGGCCTTGAAGCTTTCTTT. Translation: CASSLSSGQGLEAFF.

The J gene is TRBJ2-3, the V gene TRBV12-3 or TRBV12-4; TRBD1 agrees at 8 bases. The CDR3 loop spans 13 amino acids. The V gene end was trimmed by 3 bases and the J gene end by 7 bases; junction bases not matched to a gene: 3. This CDR3 reads CASSLGQAHTQYF. In nucleotides, the CDR3 is TGTGCCAGCAGTTTGGGACAGGCCCATACGCAGTATTTT.

The chain employs TRBV9 and TRBJ2-3; possibly TRBD1 for D (7 bases). The CDR3 covers 17 residues. From germline, CDR1 is SGDLS and CDR2 YYNGEE. V dropped 3 bases and J dropped 4 bases, with 21 bases sitting between them. In nucleotides, the CDR3 is TGTGCCAGCAGCGAGGGGGCGGCACTAGCAGAGCCAGATACGCAGTATTTT. Translated, it gives CASSEGAALAEPDTQYF.